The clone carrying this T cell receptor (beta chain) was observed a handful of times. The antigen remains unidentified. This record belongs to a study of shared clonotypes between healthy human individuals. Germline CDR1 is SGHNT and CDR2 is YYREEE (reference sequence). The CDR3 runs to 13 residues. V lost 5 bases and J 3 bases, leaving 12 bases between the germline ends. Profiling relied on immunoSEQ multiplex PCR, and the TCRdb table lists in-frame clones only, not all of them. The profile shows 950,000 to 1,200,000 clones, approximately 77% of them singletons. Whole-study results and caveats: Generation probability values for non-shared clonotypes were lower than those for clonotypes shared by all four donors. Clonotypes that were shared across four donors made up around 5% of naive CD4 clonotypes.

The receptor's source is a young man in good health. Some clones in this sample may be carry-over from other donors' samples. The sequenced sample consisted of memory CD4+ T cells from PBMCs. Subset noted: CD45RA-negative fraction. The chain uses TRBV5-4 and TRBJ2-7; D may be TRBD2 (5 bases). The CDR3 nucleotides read TGTGCCAGCAGTTCCGGGGTGGGCTACGAGCAGTACTTC. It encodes CASSSGVGYEQYF.